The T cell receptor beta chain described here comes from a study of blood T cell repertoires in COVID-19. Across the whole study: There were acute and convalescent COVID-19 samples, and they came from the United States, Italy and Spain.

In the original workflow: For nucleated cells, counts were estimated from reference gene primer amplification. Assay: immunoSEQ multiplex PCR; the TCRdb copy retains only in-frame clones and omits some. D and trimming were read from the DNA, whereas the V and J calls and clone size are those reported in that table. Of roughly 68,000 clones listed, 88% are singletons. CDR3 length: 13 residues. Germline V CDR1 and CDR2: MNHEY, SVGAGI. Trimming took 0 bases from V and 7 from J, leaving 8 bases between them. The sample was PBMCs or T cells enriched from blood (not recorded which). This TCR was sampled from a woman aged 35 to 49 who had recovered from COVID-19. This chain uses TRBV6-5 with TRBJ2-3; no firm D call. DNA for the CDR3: TGTGCCAGCAGTTACTCGAGGCAACATACGCAGTATTTT. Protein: CASSYSRQHTQYF.